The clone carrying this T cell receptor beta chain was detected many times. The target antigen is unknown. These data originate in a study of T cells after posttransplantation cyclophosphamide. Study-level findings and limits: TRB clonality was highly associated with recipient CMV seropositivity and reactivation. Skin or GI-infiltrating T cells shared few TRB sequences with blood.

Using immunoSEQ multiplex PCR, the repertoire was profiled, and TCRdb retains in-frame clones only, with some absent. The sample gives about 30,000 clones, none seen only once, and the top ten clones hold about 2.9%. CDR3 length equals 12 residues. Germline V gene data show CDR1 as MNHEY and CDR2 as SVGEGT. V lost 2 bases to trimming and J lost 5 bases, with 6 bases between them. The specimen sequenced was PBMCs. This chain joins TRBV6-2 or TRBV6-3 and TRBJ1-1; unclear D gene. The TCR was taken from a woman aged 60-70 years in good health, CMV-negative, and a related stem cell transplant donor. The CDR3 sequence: CASSYPLTEAFF. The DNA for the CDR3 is TGTGCCAGCAGTTACCCTCTGACTGAAGCTTTCTTT.